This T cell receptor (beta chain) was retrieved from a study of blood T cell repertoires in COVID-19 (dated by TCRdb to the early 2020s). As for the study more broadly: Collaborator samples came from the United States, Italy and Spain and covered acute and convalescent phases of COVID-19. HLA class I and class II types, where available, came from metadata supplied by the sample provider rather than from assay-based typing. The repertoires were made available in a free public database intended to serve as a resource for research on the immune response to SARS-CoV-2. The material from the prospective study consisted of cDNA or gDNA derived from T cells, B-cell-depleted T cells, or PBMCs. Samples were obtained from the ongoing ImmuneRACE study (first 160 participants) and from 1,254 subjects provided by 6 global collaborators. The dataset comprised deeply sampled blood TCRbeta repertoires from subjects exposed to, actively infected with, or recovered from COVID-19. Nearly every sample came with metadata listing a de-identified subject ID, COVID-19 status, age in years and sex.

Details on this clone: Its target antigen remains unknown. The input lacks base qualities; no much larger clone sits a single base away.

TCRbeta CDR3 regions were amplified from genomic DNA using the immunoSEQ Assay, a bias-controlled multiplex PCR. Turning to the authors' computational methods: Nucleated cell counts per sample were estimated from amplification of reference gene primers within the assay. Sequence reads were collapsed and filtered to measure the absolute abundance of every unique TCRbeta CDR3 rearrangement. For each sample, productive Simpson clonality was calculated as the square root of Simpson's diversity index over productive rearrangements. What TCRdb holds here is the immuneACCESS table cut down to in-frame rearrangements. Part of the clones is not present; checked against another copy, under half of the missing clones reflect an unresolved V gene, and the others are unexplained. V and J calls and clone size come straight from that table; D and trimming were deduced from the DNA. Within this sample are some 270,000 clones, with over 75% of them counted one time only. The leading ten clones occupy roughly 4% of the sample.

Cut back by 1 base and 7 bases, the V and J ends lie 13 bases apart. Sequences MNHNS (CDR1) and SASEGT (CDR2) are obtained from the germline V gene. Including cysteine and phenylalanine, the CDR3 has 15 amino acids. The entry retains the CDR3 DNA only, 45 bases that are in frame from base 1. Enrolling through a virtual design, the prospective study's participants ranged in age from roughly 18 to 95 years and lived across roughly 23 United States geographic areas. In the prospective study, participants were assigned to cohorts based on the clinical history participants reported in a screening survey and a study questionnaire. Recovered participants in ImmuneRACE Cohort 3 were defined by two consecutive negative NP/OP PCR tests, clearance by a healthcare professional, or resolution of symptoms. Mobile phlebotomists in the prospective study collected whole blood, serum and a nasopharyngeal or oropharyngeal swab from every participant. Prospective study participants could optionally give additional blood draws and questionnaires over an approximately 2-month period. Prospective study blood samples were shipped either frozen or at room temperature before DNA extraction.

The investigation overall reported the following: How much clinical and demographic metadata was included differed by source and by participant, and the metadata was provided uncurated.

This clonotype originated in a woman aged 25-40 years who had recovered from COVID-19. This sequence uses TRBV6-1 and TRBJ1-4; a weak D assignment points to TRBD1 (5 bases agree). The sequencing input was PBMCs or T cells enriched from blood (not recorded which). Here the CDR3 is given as CASSEGGVSGEKLFF. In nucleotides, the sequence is TGTGCCAGCAGTGAAGGGGGGGTTTCCGGTGAAAAACTGTTTTTT.